This T cell receptor beta chain came from a study of blood T cell repertoires in COVID-19. Study overall: The United States, Italy and Spain provided the acute and convalescent COVID-19 samples.

From germline, CDR1 is LGHNA and CDR2 YSLEER. Trimming cost V 1 base and J 6 bases, with 12 bases left between them. The CDR3 sequence is 14 residues long. Only in-frame clones appear in the TCRdb table, and some are missing; sequencing was by immunoSEQ multiplex PCR. In the table there are 140,000 to 150,000 clones, around 84% of which are singletons. This TCR was recovered from a human donor with acute or convalescent COVID-19. The donor label of this sample is uncertain. The gene calls are TRBV4-3 and TRBJ1-2; possibly TRBD1 for D (5 bases). Input material: peripheral blood. The CDR3 sequence is CASSQGAGRDGYTF. The CDR3 region has the DNA TGCGCCAGCAGCCAAGGAGCGGGGCGGGATGGCTACACCTTC.